This T cell receptor beta chain was documented in a study of control samples from healthy donors and cancer patients. Germline lookup yields CDR1 MNHEY and CDR2 SVGAGI. V gave up 2 bases and J gave up 4 bases, with 12 bases separating them. The CDR3 has 14 amino acids. The protocol was immunoSEQ multiplex PCR, while the TCRdb copy is restricted to in-frame clones and leaves out a portion. Counted here are about 190,000 clones, 85% to 95% occurring once; the ten biggest clones make up about 1.6%. The chain employs TRBV6-5 and TRBJ2-7; D may be TRBD1 (6 bases). This TCR came from a man between 18 and 35 years old in good health. The sample comprised blood. Here the CDR3 reads CASSYQQGSYEQYF. DNA for the CDR3: TGTGCCAGCAGTTACCAACAGGGAAGTTACGAGCAGTACTTC.